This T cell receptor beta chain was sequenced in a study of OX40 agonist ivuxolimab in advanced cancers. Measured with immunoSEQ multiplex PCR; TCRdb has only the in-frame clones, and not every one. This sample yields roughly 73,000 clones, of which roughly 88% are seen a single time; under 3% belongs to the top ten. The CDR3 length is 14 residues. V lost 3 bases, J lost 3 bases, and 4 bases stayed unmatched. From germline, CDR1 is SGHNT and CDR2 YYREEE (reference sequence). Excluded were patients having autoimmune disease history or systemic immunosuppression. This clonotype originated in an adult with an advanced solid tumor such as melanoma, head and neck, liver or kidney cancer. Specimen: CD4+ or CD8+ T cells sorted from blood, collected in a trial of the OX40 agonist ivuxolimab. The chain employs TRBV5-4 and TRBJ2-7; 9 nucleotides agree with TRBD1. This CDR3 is CASSSTGGVYEQYF. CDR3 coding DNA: TGTGCCAGCAGCTCGACAGGGGGGGTCTACGAGCAGTACTTC.